The 11 T cell receptor beta chains listed next were all sequenced from one sample in a study of cytomegalovirus exposure and HLA in healthy donors. PCR employed 60 Vbeta and 13 Jbeta primers. Libraries were prepared by immunoSEQ multiplex PCR; TCRdb keeps only in-frame clonotypes and omits some of them. This table has over 100,000 clones, 76% appearing once. The sample comprised PBMCs. Source of these receptors: a woman between 45 and 60 years old in good health and CMV-seropositive.

Only one count was recorded for this clone. The chain couples TRBV4-2 to TRBJ2-2; D possibly corresponds to TRBD1 (6 bases). This CDR3 comprises 15 residues. Trimming stripped 0 bases from V and 3 bases from J, with 8 bases between. Germline lookup yields CDR1 LGHNA and CDR2 YNFKEQ. The CDR3 region has the DNA TGTGCCAGCAGCCAAGATGCAGGGGACACCGGGGAGCTGTTTTTT. It codes for CASSQDAGDTGELFF.

In this sample, this clone turned up once. The chain joins TRBV29-1 to TRBJ1-1; 10 bases line up with TRBD1. The trim removed 6 bases at V and 5 bases at J, leaving 6 bases unmatched. Germline-derived CDR1 and CDR2 are SQVTM and ANQGSEA. The CDR3 contains 13 residues. The CDR3 nucleotides read TGCAGCGTGGGGACAGGGGTGGGAACTGAAGCTTTCTTT. Its translation: CSVGTGVGTEAFF.

This clone has only a few counts. The chain's CDR3 is CASRTVNGVTDTQYF. Written as DNA, the CDR3 is TGTGCCAGCAGAACCGTAAACGGGGTAACAGATACGCAGTATTTT. The V gene is TRBV2, the J gene TRBJ2-3; the D gene is possibly TRBD2 (5 bases). Trimming left V 6 bases short and J 3 bases short, with 16 bases between. Looked up from germline, CDR1 is SNHLY and CDR2 is FYNNEI. This CDR3 is built from 15 residues.

This sequence joins TRBV19 and TRBJ2-7; 8 nucleotides align to TRBD2. V shed 5 bases and J 5 bases; nucleotides not matched to a gene: 8. The CDR3 runs 14 residues. CDR1 and CDR2 from the germline V gene are LNHDA and SQIVND (reference sequence). The chain's CDR3 is CASSLGRGNHEQYF. The CDR3 coding sequence is TGTGCCAGTAGTCTCGGGAGGGGCAACCACGAGCAGTACTTC.

The chain is built from TRBV6-5 and TRBJ1-5; 7 bases are a match to TRBD1. The CDR3 covers 14 residues. Germline loops: CDR1 MNHEY, CDR2 SVGAGI. Trimming removed 6 bases from V and 1 base from J; junction bases left unmatched: 3. The CDR3 nucleotides are TGTGCCAGCAGACAGACAGGGAGCAATCAGCCCCAGCATTTT. As protein: CASRQTGSNQPQHF.

This chain uses TRBV19 with TRBJ2-1, with 9 bases matching TRBD2. The J segment lost 4 bases and the V segment lost 1 base, leaving 2 bases of the junction unmatched. This CDR3 is built from 15 residues. Germline loops: CDR1 LNHDA, CDR2 SQIVND (reference sequence). The CDR3 reads CASSIGTSDYNEQFF. DNA of the CDR3: TGTGCCAGTAGTATAGGGACTAGCGATTACAATGAGCAGTTCTTC.

Here the CDR3 reads CASNPRAGANTGELFF. CDR3 coding DNA: TGTGCCAGCAACCCAAGGGCGGGGGCTAACACCGGGGAGCTGTTTTTT. The chain uses TRBV7-2 and TRBJ2-2; a possible D gene is TRBD2 (7 bases). Germline loops: CDR1 SGHTA, CDR2 FQGNSA. V lost 7 bases to trimming and J lost 2 bases, with 17 bases between them. The CDR3 contains 16 residues.

This clone was detected a few times. V usage is TRBV6-6 and J usage is TRBJ2-1; possible D gene TRBD1, 6 bases. CDR1 and CDR2 from the germline V gene are MNHNY and SVGAGI (reference sequence). The V gene lost 6 bases and the J gene lost 4 bases, with 16 bases spanning the gap. The CDR3 extends over 15 amino acids. The CDR3 DNA follows: TGTGCCAGCAGCCCTGACAGGTCTCTTTACAATGAGCAGTTCTTC. Translation gives CASSPDRSLYNEQFF.

The chain recombines TRBV6-5 with TRBJ2-2; D ambiguous. Germline values: CDR1 MNHEY, CDR2 SVGAGI. The CDR3 has 12 residues. Trimming removed 7 bases from V and 1 base from J, with 4 bases in between. The CDR3 loop reads CASNQNTGELFF. For the CDR3, the DNA is TGTGCCAGCAATCAGAACACCGGGGAGCTGTTTTTT.

The gene calls are TRBV28 and TRBJ1-1, with D tentatively TRBD1 (5 bases). With 10 bases removed from V and 4 bases from J, the gap between germline ends came to 16 bases. The CDR3 has 13 residues. From germline, CDR1 is MDHEN and CDR2 SYDVKM. CDR3 sequence reads: CATGGGSGTEAFF. The CDR3 coding sequence is TGTGCCACCGGGGGGGGGTCGGGCACTGAAGCTTTCTTT.

The chain couples TRBV2 to TRBJ1-6; the match to TRBD1 covers 7 bases. The CDR3 loop spans 15 amino acids. Germline CDR1 SNHLY, CDR2 FYNNEI. V trimming: 1 base; J trimming: 8 bases; junction bases outside the gene matches: 5. This CDR3 reads CASSEEGGRYSPLHF. The CDR3 coding sequence is TGTGCCAGCAGTGAAGAAGGGGGCAGGTATTCACCCCTCCACTTT.